These 5 T cell receptor beta chains were sequenced from one sample in a study of response to subunit inactivated influenza vaccine. TCRdb recomputed calls from the RT-PCR reads with MiXCR, one row per CDR3 protein. The sample gives roughly 500,000 distinct CDR3 sequences, approximately 15% of which show up once; about 3% is in the top ten. The source material was CD4+ T cells sorted from PBMCs, sampled around 25 months after vaccination. The receptors here all came from a man aged 50 to 75 who received an inactivated influenza vaccine.

The sample holds a few counts of this clonotype. The J gene is TRBJ2-4, the V gene TRBV28, with D tentatively TRBD2 (6 bases). The CDR3 spans 18 residues. V dropped 2 bases and J dropped 3 bases, with 20 bases sitting between them. CDR1 is MDHEN, CDR2 SYDVKM, per germline. Written as DNA, the CDR3 is TGTGCCAGCAGTTTACGGGGTCAGTTAAGGAGGGACAAAAACATTCAGTACTTC. Encoded protein: CASSLRGQLRRDKNIQYF.

This clonotype has at least ten counts. The chain couples TRBV10-3 to TRBJ1-3, with 7 positions matching TRBD1. Germline CDR1 ENHRY, CDR2 SYGVKD. Trimming cost V 5 bases and J 0 bases; bases outside gene matches: 10. The CDR3 consists of 17 residues. CDR3 sequence reads: CAISSGQRLSSGNTIYF. For the CDR3, the DNA is TGTGCCATCAGTTCGGGACAGAGACTTAGCTCTGGAAACACCATATATTTT.

The rearrangement links TRBV25-1 to TRBJ1-5; 8 bases fit TRBD1. The CDR3 is made up of 14 amino acids. CDR1 is MGHDK, CDR2 SYGVNS, per germline. The trim removed 8 bases at V and 4 bases at J, leaving 7 bases unmatched. The CDR3 coding sequence is TGTGCCAGCCCCCGGGACAGGTCAAATCAGCCCCAGCATTTT. The encoded protein is CASPRDRSNQPQHF.

In this sample, this clonotype turned up a few times. V gene TRBV10-3 combines with J gene TRBJ1-5, with no clear D. V was cut by 2 bases and J by 0 bases, with 11 bases left in between. The germline V gene has CDR1 ENHRY and CDR2 SYGVKD. The CDR3 totals 16 residues. The CDR3 sequence: CAISETDLYSNQPQHF. CDR3 bases: TGTGCCATCAGTGAGACAGATCTTTATAGCAATCAGCCCCAGCATTTT.

This clonotype was observed a few times. This CDR3 reads CASSLEGLGGNEQFF. The CDR3 DNA follows: TGTGCCAGCAGTTTAGAAGGACTGGGGGGCAATGAGCAGTTCTTC. V is TRBV12-3 or TRBV12-4 and J is TRBJ2-1; tentatively, D is TRBD2 (6 bases). CDR3 length: 15 amino acids. Trimming shortened V by 1 base and J by 6 bases, and 13 bases separated the two germline ends.